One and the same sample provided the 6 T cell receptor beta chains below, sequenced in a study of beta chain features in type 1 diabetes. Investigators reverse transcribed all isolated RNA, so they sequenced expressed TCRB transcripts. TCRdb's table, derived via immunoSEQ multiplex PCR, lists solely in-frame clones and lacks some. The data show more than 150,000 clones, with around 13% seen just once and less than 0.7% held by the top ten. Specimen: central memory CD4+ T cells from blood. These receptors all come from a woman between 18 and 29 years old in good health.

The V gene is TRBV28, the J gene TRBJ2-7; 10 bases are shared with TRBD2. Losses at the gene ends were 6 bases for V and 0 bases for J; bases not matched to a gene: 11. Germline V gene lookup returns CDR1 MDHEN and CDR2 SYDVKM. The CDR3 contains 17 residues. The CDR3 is CASSPLSAGGVSYEQYF. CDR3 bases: TGTGCCAGCAGCCCTTTGTCAGCGGGAGGGGTCTCCTACGAGCAGTACTTC.

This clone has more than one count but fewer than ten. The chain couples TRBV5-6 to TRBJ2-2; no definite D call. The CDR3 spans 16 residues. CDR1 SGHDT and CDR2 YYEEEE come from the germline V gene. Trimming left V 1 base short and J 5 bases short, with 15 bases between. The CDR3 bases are TGTGCCAGCAGCTTGTATTCTAGGTACAAGACCGGGGAGCTGTTTTTT. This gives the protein CASSLYSRYKTGELFF.

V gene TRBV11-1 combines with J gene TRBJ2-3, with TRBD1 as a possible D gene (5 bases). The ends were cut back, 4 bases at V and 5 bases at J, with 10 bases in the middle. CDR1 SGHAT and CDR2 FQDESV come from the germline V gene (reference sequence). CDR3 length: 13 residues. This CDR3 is CASSWGVEDTQYF. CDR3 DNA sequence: TGTGCCAGCAGCTGGGGCGTAGAAGATACGCAGTATTTT.

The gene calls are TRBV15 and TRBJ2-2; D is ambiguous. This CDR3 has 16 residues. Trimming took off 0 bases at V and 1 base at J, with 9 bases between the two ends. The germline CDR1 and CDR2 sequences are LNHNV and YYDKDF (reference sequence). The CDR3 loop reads CATSRDAQLNTGELFF. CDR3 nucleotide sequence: TGTGCCACCAGCAGAGATGCTCAGTTGAACACCGGGGAGCTGTTTTTT. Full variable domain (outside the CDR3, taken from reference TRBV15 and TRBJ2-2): DAMVIQNPRYQVTQFGKPVTLSCSQTLNHNVMYWYQQKSSQAPKLLFHYYDKDFNNEADTPDNFQSRRPNTSFCFLDIRSPGLGDTAMYLCATSRDAQLNTGELFFGEGSRLTVL.

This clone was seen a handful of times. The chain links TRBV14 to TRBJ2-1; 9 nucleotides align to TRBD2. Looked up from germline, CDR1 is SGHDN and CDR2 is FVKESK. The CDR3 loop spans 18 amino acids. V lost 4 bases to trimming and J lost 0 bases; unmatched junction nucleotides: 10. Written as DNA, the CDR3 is TGTGCCAGCAGCCCGGCCCGGGCTAGCGGGATCTCCTACAATGAGCAGTTCTTC. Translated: CASSPARASGISYNEQFF.

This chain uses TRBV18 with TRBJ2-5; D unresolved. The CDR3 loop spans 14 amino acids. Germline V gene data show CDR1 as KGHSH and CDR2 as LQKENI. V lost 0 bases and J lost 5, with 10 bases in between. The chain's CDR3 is CASSPPSGSETQYF. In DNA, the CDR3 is TGTGCCAGCTCACCACCGTCGGGTTCCGAGACCCAGTACTTC. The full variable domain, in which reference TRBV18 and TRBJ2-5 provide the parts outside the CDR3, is NAGVMQNPRHLVRRRGQEARLRCSPMKGHSHVYWYRQLPEEGLKFMVYLQKENIIDESGMPKERFSAEFPKEGPSILRIQQVVRGDSAAYFCASSPPSGSETQYFGPGTRLLVL.